The 13 T cell receptor beta chains below come from one sample, sequenced in a study of cytomegalovirus exposure and HLA in healthy donors. The PCR employed 60 Vbeta primers together with 13 Jbeta primers. The protocol was immunoSEQ multiplex PCR, while the TCRdb copy is restricted to in-frame clones and leaves out a portion. This table holds around 65,000 clones, about 68% found once. Sequenced input: PBMCs. The receptors here all came from a woman in her twenties or thirties in good health and CMV-seropositive.

The chain combines TRBV4-3 with TRBJ2-7; D is possibly TRBD2 (5 bases). Trimming took 1 base from V and 2 from J, leaving 9 bases between them. CDR3 length: 14 residues. In germline, CDR1 is LGHNA, CDR2 YSLEER. The CDR3 DNA follows: TGCGCCAGCAGCCAAGGCGGGCGTGCCTACGAGCAGTACTTC. Protein product: CASSQGGRAYEQYF.

The chain carries TRBV6-5 and TRBJ2-7; 8 nucleotides agree with TRBD2. J lost 7 bases, V lost 6 bases, and 11 bases had no gene match. The CDR3 extends over 14 amino acids. Germline V CDR1 and CDR2: MNHEY, SVGAGI. CDR3 in amino acids: CASRGTRRTFEQYF. Here the CDR3 DNA reads TGTGCCAGCAGGGGGACTAGGCGGACGTTTGAGCAGTACTTC.

The genes are TRBV6-1 and TRBJ1-1; weak D call: TRBD1 (5 bases). Germline V gene data show CDR1 as MNHNS and CDR2 as SASEGT. V was cut by 8 bases and J by 1 base, with 11 bases left in between. The CDR3 is made up of 13 amino acids. Here the CDR3 DNA reads TGTGCCAGCGCTGGACACCAGAACACTGAAGCTTTCTTT. Translated: CASAGHQNTEAFF.

The rearrangement joins TRBV7-6 to TRBJ2-3; TRBD2 is a possible D gene (6 bases). V was cut by 2 bases and J by 4 bases, with 22 bases left in between. CDR1 is SGHVS and CDR2 is FNYEAQ in the germline V gene. The CDR3 has 18 amino acids. DNA for the CDR3: TGTGCCAGCAGCTTACGCCCCAGTGCGGGGAGACGGGCAGATACGCAGTATTTT. This encodes CASSLRPSAGRRADTQYF.

This clone was observed a single time. The junction does not match germline at one end; this may be a read error. This chain links TRBV7-7 with TRBJ2-6; D unresolved. This CDR3 region has 15 residues. Germline V gives CDR1 SSHAT, CDR2 FNYEAQ (reference sequence). This chain's CDR3 is CASSLDSSGANVLTF. The CDR3 DNA reads as TGTGCTAGCAGCTTAGACTCGTCTGGGGCCAACGTCCTGACTTTC.

The chain combines TRBV29-1 with TRBJ2-1; D is perhaps TRBD2 (5 bases). The germline CDR1 and CDR2 sequences are SQVTM and ANQGSEA. Trimming took 0 bases from V and 9 from J, leaving 12 bases between them. This CDR3 contains 13 residues. The CDR3 sequence: CSVEEASRLEQFF. CDR3 DNA: TGCAGCGTTGAAGAGGCTAGCCGACTTGAGCAGTTCTTC.

The chain couples TRBV29-1 to TRBJ2-1; a weak D match, TRBD1 (8 bases). This CDR3 region has 13 residues. CDR1 is SQVTM, CDR2 ANQGSEA, per germline. V gave up 8 bases and J gave up 7 bases, with 18 bases separating them. CDR3 nucleotides: TGCAGCTTCGGACAGGGAGGGGTAAATGAGCAGTTCTTC. Its protein product is CSFGQGGVNEQFF.

The rearrangement uses TRBV15 and TRBJ2-7, with unresolved D. The CDR3 is 13 residues long. CDR1 is LNHNV and CDR2 is YYDKDF in the germline V gene (reference sequence). Trimming shortened V by 8 bases and J by 0 bases, and 11 bases separated the two germline ends. In nucleotides, the CDR3 is TGTGCCACCGCGGCGGCCCACTCCTACGAGCAGTACTTC. It codes for CATAAAHSYEQYF.

The chain couples TRBV27 to TRBJ2-3; 7 bases are a match to TRBD1. The ends lost 2 bases at V and 4 bases at J; junction bases unmatched: 3. CDR1 and CDR2 (germline): MNHEY, SMNVEV (reference sequence). CDR3 size: 14 residues. The CDR3 DNA reads as TGTGCCAGCAGTTTAGGTACAGGGGCAGATACGCAGTATTTT. Its protein is CASSLGTGADTQYF.

This chain connects TRBV7-9 to TRBJ2-7, with TRBD1 identical over 9 bases. V shed 1 base and J 1 base; nucleotides not matched to a gene: 2. CDR3 size: 15 residues. Germline V gene sequence: CDR1 SEHNR, CDR2 FQNEAQ (reference sequence). CDR3 amino acids: CASSLVGTGSYEQYF. The CDR3 region has the DNA TGTGCCAGCAGCTTAGTCGGGACAGGGTCCTACGAGCAGTACTTC. Looking up the rest from reference TRBV7-9 and TRBJ2-7 gives the full variable domain: DTGVSQNPRHKITKRGQNVTFRCDPISEHNRLYWYRQTLGQGPEFLTYFQNEAQLEKSRLLSDRFSAERPKGSFSTLEIQRTEQGDSAMYLCASSLVGTGSYEQYFGPGTRLTVT.

This chain joins TRBV9 and TRBJ2-7, with a tentative D call TRBD2 (5 bases). Germline values: CDR1 SGDLS, CDR2 YYNGEE. The CDR3 runs 14 residues. The ends were cut back, 4 bases at V and 1 base at J, with 12 bases in the middle. The CDR3 protein is CASSRLGASYEQYF. The CDR3 DNA reads as TGTGCCAGCAGCCGATTGGGAGCGTCCTACGAGCAGTACTTC.

The chain is built from TRBV9 and TRBJ2-1; TRBD2 matches 13 bases. Germline values: CDR1 SGDLS, CDR2 YYNGEE. The CDR3 spans 17 residues. The junction had 10 bases not matched to a gene; V was cut back by 3 bases and J by 7 bases. The CDR3 DNA is TGTGCCAGCAGCGGGACTAGCGGGAGTGGCTTACCAAATGAGCAGTTCTTC. The encoded protein is CASSGTSGSGLPNEQFF.

The CDR3 DNA sequence: TGTGCCAGCAGCCACACCTCCAAGGGGGCGGTGTACGAGCAGTACTTC. Protein: CASSHTSKGAVYEQYF. V gene TRBV28 combines with J gene TRBJ2-7; 7 bases align to TRBD1. This CDR3 region has 16 residues. With 6 bases clipped from V and 4 bases from J, the junction kept 15 bases outside the gene matches. The germline V gene encodes CDR1 MDHEN and CDR2 SYDVKM.